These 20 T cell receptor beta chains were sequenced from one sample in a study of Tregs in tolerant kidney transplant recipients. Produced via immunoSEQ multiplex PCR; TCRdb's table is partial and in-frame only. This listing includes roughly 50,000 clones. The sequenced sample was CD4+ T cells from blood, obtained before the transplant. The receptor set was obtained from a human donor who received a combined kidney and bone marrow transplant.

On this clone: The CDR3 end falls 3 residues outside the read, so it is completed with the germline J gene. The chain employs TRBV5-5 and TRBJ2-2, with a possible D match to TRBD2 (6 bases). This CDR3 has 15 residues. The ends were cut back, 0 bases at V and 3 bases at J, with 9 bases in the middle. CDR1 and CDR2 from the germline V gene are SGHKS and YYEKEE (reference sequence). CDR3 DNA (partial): TGTGCCAGCAGCTTGGTACTAGCCGACACCGGGGAG. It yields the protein CASSLVLADTGE. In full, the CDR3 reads CASSLVLADTGELFF.

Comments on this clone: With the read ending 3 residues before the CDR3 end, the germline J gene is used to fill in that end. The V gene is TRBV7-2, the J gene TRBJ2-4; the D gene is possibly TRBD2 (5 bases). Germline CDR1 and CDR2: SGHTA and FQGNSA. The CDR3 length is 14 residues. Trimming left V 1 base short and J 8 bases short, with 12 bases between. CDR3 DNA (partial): TGTGCCAGCAGCTTAGGGACTCCCGTGGACATT. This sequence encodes CASSLGTPVDI. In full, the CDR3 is CASSLGTPVDIQYF.

CDR3 DNA, as far as it was read: TGTGCCAGCAGCCCGACTAGCGGGAGGACAGATACG. It yields the protein CASSPTSGRTDT. The entire CDR3 is CASSPTSGRTDTQYF. This chain joins TRBV7-7 and TRBJ2-3, with TRBD2 identical over 13 bases. The read ends 3 residues early relative to the CDR3; the germline J gene fills the gap. J gave up 3 bases and V 5 bases, and 2 bases lay outside the gene matches. This CDR3 has 15 residues. Germline loops: CDR1 SSHAT, CDR2 FNYEAQ (reference sequence).

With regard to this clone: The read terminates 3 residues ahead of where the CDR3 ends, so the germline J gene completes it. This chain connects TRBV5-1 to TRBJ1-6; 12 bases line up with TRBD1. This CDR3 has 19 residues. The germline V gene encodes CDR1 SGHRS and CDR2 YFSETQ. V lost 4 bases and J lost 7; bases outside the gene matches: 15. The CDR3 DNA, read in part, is TGCGCCAGCAGCCCAGCCGGGACAGGGGGCCCGTGGGGGAATTCACCC. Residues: CASSPAGTGGPWGNSP. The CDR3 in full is CASSPAGTGGPWGNSPLHF. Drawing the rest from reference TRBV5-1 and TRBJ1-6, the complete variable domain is KAGVTQTPRYLIKTRGQQVTLSCSPISGHRSVSWYQQTPGQGLQFLFEYFSETQRNKGNFPGRFSGRQFSNSRSEMNVSTLELGDSALYLCASSPAGTGGPWGNSPLHFGNGTRLTVT.

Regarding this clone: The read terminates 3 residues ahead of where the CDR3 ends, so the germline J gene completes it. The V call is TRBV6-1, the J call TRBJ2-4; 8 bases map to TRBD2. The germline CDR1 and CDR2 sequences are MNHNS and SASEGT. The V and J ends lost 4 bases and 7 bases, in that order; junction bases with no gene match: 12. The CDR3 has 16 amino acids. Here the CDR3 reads CASSGLLAGGSNIQYF. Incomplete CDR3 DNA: TGTGCCAGCAGTGGCCTTCTAGCGGGTGGGTCGAACATT.

The part of the CDR3 DNA that was read is TGTGCCAGCTCACCGAAGACCGGGACAGCAGGCTCTGGAAACACC. Protein: CASSPKTGTAGSGNT. The complete CDR3 protein is CASSPKTGTAGSGNTIYF. The chain is built from TRBV18 and TRBJ1-3; 7 nucleotides align to TRBD1. The CDR3 is cut off 3 residues early in the read; its end comes from the germline J gene. The CDR3 is 18 amino acids. The V segment lost 3 bases and the J segment 0 bases; nucleotides outside the gene matches: 11. The germline V gene has CDR1 KGHSH and CDR2 LQKENI.

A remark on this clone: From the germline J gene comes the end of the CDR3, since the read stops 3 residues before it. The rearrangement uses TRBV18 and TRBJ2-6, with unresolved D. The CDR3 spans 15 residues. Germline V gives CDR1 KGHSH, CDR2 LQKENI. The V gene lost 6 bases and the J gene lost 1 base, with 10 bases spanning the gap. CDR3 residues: CASSAAGSGANVLTF. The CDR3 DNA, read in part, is TGTGCCAGCTCGGCGGCCGGGTCTGGGGCCAACGTC.

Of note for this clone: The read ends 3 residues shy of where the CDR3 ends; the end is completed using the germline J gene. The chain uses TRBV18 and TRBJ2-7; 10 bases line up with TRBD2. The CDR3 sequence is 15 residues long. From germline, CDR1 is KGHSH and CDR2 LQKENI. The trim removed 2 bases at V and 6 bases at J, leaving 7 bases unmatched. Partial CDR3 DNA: TGTGCCAGCTCACCAAGCCTAGCGGGAGTAGTCGAG. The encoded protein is CASSPSLAGVVE. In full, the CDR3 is CASSPSLAGVVEQYF.

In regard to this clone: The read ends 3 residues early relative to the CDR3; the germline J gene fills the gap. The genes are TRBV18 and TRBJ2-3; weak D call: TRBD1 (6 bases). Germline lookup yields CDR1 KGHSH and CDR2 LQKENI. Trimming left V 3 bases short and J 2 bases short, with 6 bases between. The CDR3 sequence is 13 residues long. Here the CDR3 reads CASSPGATDTQYF. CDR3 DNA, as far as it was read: TGTGCCAGCTCACCGGGGGCCACAGATACG.

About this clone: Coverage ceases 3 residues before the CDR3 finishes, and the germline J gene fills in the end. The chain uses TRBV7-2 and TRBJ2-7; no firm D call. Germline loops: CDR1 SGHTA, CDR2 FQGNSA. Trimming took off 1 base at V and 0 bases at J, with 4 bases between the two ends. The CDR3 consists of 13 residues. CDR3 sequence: CASSLDYSYEQYF. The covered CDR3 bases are TGTGCCAGCAGCTTAGACTACTCCTACGAG.

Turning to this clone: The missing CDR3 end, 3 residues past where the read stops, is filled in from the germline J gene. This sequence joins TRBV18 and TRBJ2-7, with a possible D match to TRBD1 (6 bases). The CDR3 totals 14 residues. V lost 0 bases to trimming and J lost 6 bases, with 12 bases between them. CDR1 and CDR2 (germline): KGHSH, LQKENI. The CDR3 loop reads CASSPPGAGFEQYF. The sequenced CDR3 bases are TGTGCCAGCTCACCACCGGGGGCAGGGTTCGAG.

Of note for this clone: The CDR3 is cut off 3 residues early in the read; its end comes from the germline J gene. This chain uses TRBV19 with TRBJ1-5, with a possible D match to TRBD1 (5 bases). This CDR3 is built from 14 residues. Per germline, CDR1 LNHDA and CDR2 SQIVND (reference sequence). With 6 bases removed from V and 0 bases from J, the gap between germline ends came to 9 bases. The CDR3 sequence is CASSRESSNQPQHF. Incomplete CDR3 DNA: TGTGCCAGTAGCAGGGAAAGTAGCAATCAGCCC.

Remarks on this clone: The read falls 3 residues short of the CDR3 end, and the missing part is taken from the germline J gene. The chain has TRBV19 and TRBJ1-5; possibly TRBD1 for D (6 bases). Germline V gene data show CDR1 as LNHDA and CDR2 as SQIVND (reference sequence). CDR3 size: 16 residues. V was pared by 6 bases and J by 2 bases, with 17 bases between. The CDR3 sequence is CASRPPPGEGNQPQHF. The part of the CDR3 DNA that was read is TGTGCCAGTAGACCACCCCCAGGGGAGGGCAATCAGCCC. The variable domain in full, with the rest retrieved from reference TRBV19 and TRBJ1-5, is DGGITQSPKYLFRKEGQNVTLSCEQNLNHDAMYWYRQDPGQGLRLIYYSQIVNDFQKGDIAEGYSVSREKKESFPLTVTSAQKNPTAFYLCASRPPPGEGNQPQHFGDGTRLSIL.

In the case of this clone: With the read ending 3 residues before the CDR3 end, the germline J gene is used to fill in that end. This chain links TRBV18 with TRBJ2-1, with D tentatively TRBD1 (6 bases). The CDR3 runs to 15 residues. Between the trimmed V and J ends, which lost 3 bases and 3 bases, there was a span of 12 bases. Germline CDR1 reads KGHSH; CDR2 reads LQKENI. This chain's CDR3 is CASSPQGRIYNEQFF. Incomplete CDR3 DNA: TGTGCCAGCTCACCCCAGGGGCGCATCTACAATGAG.

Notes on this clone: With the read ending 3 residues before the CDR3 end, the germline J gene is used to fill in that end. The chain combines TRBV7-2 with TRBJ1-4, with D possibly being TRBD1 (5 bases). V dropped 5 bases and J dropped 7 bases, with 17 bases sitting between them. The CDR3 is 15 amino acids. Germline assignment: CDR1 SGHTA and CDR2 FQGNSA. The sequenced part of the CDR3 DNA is TGTGCCAGCAGCCCTGGACATTCGGGGGGTGAAAAA. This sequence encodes CASSPGHSGGEK. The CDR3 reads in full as CASSPGHSGGEKLFF.

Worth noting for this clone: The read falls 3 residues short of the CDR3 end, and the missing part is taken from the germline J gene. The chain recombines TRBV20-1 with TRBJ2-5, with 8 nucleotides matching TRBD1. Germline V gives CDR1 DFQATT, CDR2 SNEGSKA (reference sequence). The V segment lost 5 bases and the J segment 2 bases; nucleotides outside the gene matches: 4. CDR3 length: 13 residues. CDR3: CSAFRTGQETQYF. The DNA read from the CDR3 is TGCAGTGCTTTCCGGACAGGGCAAGAGACC.

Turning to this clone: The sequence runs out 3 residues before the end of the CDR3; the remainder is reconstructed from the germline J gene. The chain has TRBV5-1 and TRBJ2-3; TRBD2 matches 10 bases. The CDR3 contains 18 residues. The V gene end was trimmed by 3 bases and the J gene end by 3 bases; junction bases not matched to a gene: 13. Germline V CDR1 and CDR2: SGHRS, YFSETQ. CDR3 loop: CASSWSLGSGRTTDTQYF. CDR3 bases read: TGCGCCAGCAGCTGGAGTTTGGGTAGCGGGAGGACAACAGATACG.

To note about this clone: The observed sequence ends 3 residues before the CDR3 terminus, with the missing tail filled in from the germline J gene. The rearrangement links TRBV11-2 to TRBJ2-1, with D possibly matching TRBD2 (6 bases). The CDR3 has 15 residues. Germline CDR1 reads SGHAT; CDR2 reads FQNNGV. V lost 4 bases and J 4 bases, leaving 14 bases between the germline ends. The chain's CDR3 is CASSYLPGEYNEQFF. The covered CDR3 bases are TGTGCCAGCAGCTACCTCCCGGGGGAGTACAATGAG.

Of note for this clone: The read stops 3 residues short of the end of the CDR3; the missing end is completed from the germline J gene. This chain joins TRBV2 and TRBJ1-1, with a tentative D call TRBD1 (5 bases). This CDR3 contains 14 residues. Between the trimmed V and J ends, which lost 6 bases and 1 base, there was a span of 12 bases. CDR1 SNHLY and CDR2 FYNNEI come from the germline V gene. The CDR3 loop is CASRPQGRNTEAFF. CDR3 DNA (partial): TGTGCCAGCAGGCCCCAGGGCAGGAACACTGAA.

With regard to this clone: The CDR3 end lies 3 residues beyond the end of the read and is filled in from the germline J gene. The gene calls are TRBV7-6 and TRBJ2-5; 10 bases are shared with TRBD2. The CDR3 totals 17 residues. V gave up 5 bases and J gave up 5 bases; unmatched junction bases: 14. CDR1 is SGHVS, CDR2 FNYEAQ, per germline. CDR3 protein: CASSRTSGHTLGETQYF. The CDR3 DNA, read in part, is TGTGCCAGCAGCCGGACTAGCGGTCATACTTTAGGGGAGACC.